The clone carrying this T cell receptor beta chain has a handful of counts. TCRdb reanalysed the 5' RACE reads using MiXCR and keeps one entry per CDR3 protein. The data contain 53,000 or so distinct CDR3 sequences, under 15% of them singletons. There are 13 residues in the CDR3. V gave up 8 bases and J gave up 7 bases, with 15 bases separating them. Germline values: CDR1 LGHNT, CDR2 FRNRAP. These data are taken from a study of T cells of healthy individuals. The source of this sequence is a human donor in good health. The rearrangement joins TRBV12-5 to TRBJ2-1; possible D gene TRBD2, 7 bases. The CDR3, as DNA: TGTGCTAGTACCTCGGGGGGCTTGAATGAGCAGTTCTTC. It specifies CASTSGGLNEQFF.